These T cell receptor beta chains were read from a single sample in a study of CD8+CD57+ T cells in acquired aplastic anemia. Each CDR3 protein gets one entry after TCRdb re-called the reads with MiXCR. The sample holds tens of thousands of distinct CDR3 sequences, less than 65% seen once. Sequencing used sorted CD4+, CD8+, or CD8+CD57+ T cells (not recorded which) from PBMCs. The origin of the receptors is a human donor with aplastic anemia. CDR3s include the opening cysteine and the closing phenylalanine or tryptophan. The D gene is left open where the match is weak. Clone size is not always given. Where it is, it says once, few, many or a class for expanded clones.

V: TRBV10-2
J: TRBJ2-7
size: few
D: TRBD1
DNA: TGCGCCAGCAGGACCGACAGGGCCTCGTTCTACGAGCAGTACTTC
CDR3: CASRTDRASFYEQYF

V: TRBV2
J: TRBJ2-7
size: NA
D: TRBD1
DNA: TGTGCCAGCAGCCTCGGACAGGGGGCCTACGAGCAGTACTTC
CDR3: CASSLGQGAYEQYF

V: TRBV25-1
J: TRBJ1-6
size: NA
D: TRBD1
DNA: TGTGCCAGCAGTGAATGGGGGACAGGCGTACTGTCACCCCTCCACTTT
CDR3: CASSEWGTGVLSPLHF

V: TRBV25-1
J: TRBJ2-5
size: NA
D: TRBD1
DNA: TGTGCCAGCAGTGAATTCCAGGGGGCACGAGAGACCCAGTACTTC
CDR3: CASSEFQGARETQYF

V: TRBV7-6
J: TRBJ1-2
size: NA
D: NA
DNA: TGTGCCAGCAGCTTTGGCTACACCTTC
CDR3: CASSFGYTF

V: TRBV10-3
J: TRBJ1-3
size: few
D: NA
DNA: TGTGCCATCAGTGAGGCAGGAGCGGGAAACACCATATATTTT
CDR3: CAISEAGAGNTIYF

V: TRBV7-9
J: TRBJ2-7
size: NA
D: NA
DNA: TGTGCCAGCAGGAGGACAGCCGCTTACGAGCAGTACTTC
CDR3: CASRRTAAYEQYF

V: TRBV20-1
J: TRBJ1-5
size: NA
D: NA
DNA: TGCAGTGAACTACCAGGGGACAATCAGCCCCAGCATTTT
CDR3: CSELPGDNQPQHF

V: TRBV12-3/TRBV12-4
J: TRBJ2-3
size: many
D: NA
DNA: TGTGCCAGCAGGCTGGGTGGCACAGATACGCAGTATTTT
CDR3: CASRLGGTDTQYF

V: TRBV7-9
J: TRBJ2-7
size: NA
D: NA
DNA: TGTGCCAGCAGCTCCGACAGATTCGAGCAGTACTTC
CDR3: CASSSDRFEQYF

V: TRBV10-2
J: TRBJ2-7
size: many
D: TRBD2
DNA: TGCGCCAGCAGTGATAGTTGGAGCGGGGGCATCAGCGAGCAGTACTTC
CDR3: CASSDSWSGGISEQYF

V: TRBV19
J: TRBJ1-6
size: NA
D: TRBD1
DNA: TGTGCCAGTAGTACTCAGGGGGGACGCCTCCACTTT
CDR3: CASSTQGGRLHF

V: TRBV20-1
J: TRBJ2-7
size: NA
D: TRBD1
DNA: TGCAGTGCTCCTACGGGACAGGGTACCTACGAGCAGTACTTC
CDR3: CSAPTGQGTYEQYF

V: TRBV15
J: TRBJ2-5
size: NA
D: TRBD2
DNA: TGTGCCACCAGCAGAGTAGCGGGGGGGGGTGGGACCCAGTACTTC
CDR3: CATSRVAGGGGTQYF

V: TRBV20-1
J: TRBJ2-7
size: NA
D: NA
DNA: TGCAGTGCCGAGAGACAGGACCCTTACGAGCAGTACTTC
CDR3: CSAERQDPYEQYF

V: TRBV6-4
J: TRBJ2-2
size: once
D: NA
DNA: TGTGCCAGCAGTCCCGGACCATCCACCGGGGAGCTGTTTTTT
CDR3: CASSPGPSTGELFF

V: TRBV10-3
J: TRBJ1-2
size: NA
D: NA
DNA: TGTGCCATCTGGGAGGGAGGGTGGTTTGGCTACACCTTC
CDR3: CAIWEGGWFGYTF

V: TRBV2
J: TRBJ1-4
size: NA
D: NA
DNA: TGTGCCTGCAGTGAAGGAGAAGTGAGTGATAATGAAAAACTGTTTTTT
CDR3: CACSEGEVSDNEKLFF

V: TRBV7-8
J: TRBJ2-3
size: NA
D: TRBD2
DNA: TGTGCCAGCAGCTCAATTAGACTAGCAACAGATACGCAGTATTTT
CDR3: CASSSIRLATDTQYF

V: TRBV12-3/TRBV12-4
J: TRBJ1-1
size: large
D: NA
DNA: TGTGCCAGCAGCCCCAGGCCAGGGCCGATCACTGAAGCTTTCTTT
CDR3: CASSPRPGPITEAFF

V: TRBV20-1
J: TRBJ2-7
size: NA
D: TRBD2
DNA: TGCAGTGCGCGAGCGGGAGGCAGGTACGAGCAGTACTTC
CDR3: CSARAGGRYEQYF

V: TRBV20-1
J: TRBJ1-6
size: NA
D: TRBD1
DNA: TGCAGTGCTAGCCCCTATGACAGGGTTAGATCACCCCTCCACTTT
CDR3: CSASPYDRVRSPLHF

V: TRBV15
J: TRBJ1-2
size: NA
D: TRBD1
DNA: TGTGCCACCAGCTCAGGGGGCGTCGGCGGCTACACCTTC
CDR3: CATSSGGVGGYTF

V: TRBV7-9
J: TRBJ2-5
size: many
D: NA
DNA: TGTGCCAGCAGCTTAGCACCCCAAGAGACCCAGTACTTC
CDR3: CASSLAPQETQYF

V: TRBV19
J: TRBJ1-2
size: NA
D: TRBD1
DNA: TGTGCCAGTAGCAGGGACAGGGAAGGCTACACCTTC
CDR3: CASSRDREGYTF

V: TRBV6-5
J: TRBJ1-2
size: many
D: NA
DNA: TGTGCCAGCAGTTACTCTGGGGACTACACCTTC
CDR3: CASSYSGDYTF

V: TRBV2
J: TRBJ1-2
size: few
D: NA
DNA: TGTGCCAGCAGTGAAGCGGGGGTTTCTGATGGCTACACCTTC
CDR3: CASSEAGVSDGYTF

V: TRBV11-1
J: TRBJ1-2
size: many
D: NA
DNA: TGTGCCAGCAGCTTACAGGGAGGGGTGGCCACTAACTATGGCTACACCTTC
CDR3: CASSLQGGVATNYGYTF

V: TRBV29-1
J: TRBJ1-1
size: NA
D: NA
DNA: TGCAGCGTTGGGAGGGATCGGAACACTGAAGCTTTCTTT
CDR3: CSVGRDRNTEAFF

V: TRBV20-1
J: TRBJ1-3
size: many
D: NA
DNA: TGCAGTGCTAGAGATCGGGGTTACTCTGGAAACACCATATATTTT
CDR3: CSARDRGYSGNTIYF

V: TRBV2
J: TRBJ1-5
size: NA
D: TRBD1
DNA: TGTGCCACCACTGGCCCTACAGGGGTACAGCCCCAGCATTTT
CDR3: CATTGPTGVQPQHF

V: TRBV24-1
J: TRBJ1-6
size: once
D: NA
DNA: TGTGCCACCAGTGATTCCAAGATTAATTCACCCCTCCACTTT
CDR3: CATSDSKINSPLHF

V: TRBV3-1
J: TRBJ1-4
size: NA
D: NA
DNA: TGTGCCAGCAGCCAAGGGGGATATCAGGGGGAAAAACTGTTTTTT
CDR3: CASSQGGYQGEKLFF

V: TRBV10-1
J: TRBJ1-3
size: NA
D: NA
DNA: TGCGCCAGCAGCCAAGGTCCGGGGATAAACACCATATATTTT
CDR3: CASSQGPGINTIYF

V: TRBV11-2
J: TRBJ2-1
size: NA
D: NA
DNA: TGTGCCAGCAGCTTAGTTGGGGGCCTGACAGAGGTTGAGCAGTTCTTC
CDR3: CASSLVGGLTEVEQFF

V: TRBV20-1
J: TRBJ2-2
size: few
D: NA
DNA: TGCAGTGCTAGAGATCTTGGGGGGAGGAGCACCGGGGAGCTGTTTTTT
CDR3: CSARDLGGRSTGELFF

V: TRBV20-1
J: TRBJ2-7
size: NA
D: TRBD1
DNA: TGCAGTGCTGCCGGGACAGGGCCCTACGAGCAGTACTTC
CDR3: CSAAGTGPYEQYF

V: TRBV6-2/TRBV6-3
J: TRBJ2-1
size: NA
D: TRBD2
DNA: TGTGCCAGCAGTTACGCTACCGGACTAGCGAACTACAATGAGCAGTTCTTC
CDR3: CASSYATGLANYNEQFF

V: TRBV7-3
J: TRBJ2-3
size: few
D: NA
DNA: TGTGCCAGCAGCATCACCGGGAGCACAGATACGCAGTATTTT
CDR3: CASSITGSTDTQYF

V: TRBV4-1
J: TRBJ1-6
size: NA
D: NA
DNA: TGCGCCAGCAGCCAAACAAGGAGCTCCTATAATTCACCCCTCCACTTT
CDR3: CASSQTRSSYNSPLHF

V: TRBV7-9
J: TRBJ1-1
size: NA
D: NA
DNA: TGTGCCAGCAGCTTAGTGGCGGAGAACACTGAAGCTTTCTTT
CDR3: CASSLVAENTEAFF

V: TRBV10-2
J: TRBJ2-1
size: medium-sized
D: NA
DNA: TGCGCCAGCAGTGAGAGAGAATACAATGAGCAGTTCTTC
CDR3: CASSEREYNEQFF

V: TRBV10-1
J: TRBJ2-1
size: many
D: TRBD2
DNA: TGCGCCAGCAGTCCTAGCGGGGGGCTCAGCTCCTACAATGAGCAGTTCTTC
CDR3: CASSPSGGLSSYNEQFF

V: TRBV2
J: TRBJ1-1
size: few
D: NA
DNA: TGTGCCAGCAGTGCCTACAGGAGGGGAAACACTGAAGCTTTCTTT
CDR3: CASSAYRRGNTEAFF

V: TRBV9
J: TRBJ2-3
size: many
D: NA
DNA: TGTGCCAGCGGGACGTATAGCGGAACTAGCACAGATACGCAGTATTTT
CDR3: CASGTYSGTSTDTQYF

V: TRBV29-1
J: TRBJ2-7
size: NA
D: NA
DNA: TGCAGCGTTGTAGGCGCAGAAATCTACGAGCAGTACTTC
CDR3: CSVVGAEIYEQYF

V: TRBV25-1
J: TRBJ1-6
size: NA
D: NA
DNA: TGTGCCAGCAGTGAATCCGGGGGATCCTATAATTCACCCCTCCACTTT
CDR3: CASSESGGSYNSPLHF

V: TRBV6-5
J: TRBJ2-1
size: many
D: NA
DNA: TGTGCCAGCAGTCCACAGGGTTGGGATGAGCAGTTCTTC
CDR3: CASSPQGWDEQFF

V: TRBV5-6
J: TRBJ2-2
size: many
D: NA
DNA: TGTGCCAGCAGCTTGGTTGGGCACACTCACACCGGGGAGCTGTTTTTT
CDR3: CASSLVGHTHTGELFF

V: TRBV10-3
J: TRBJ1-2
size: many
D: NA
DNA: TGTGCCATCAGTGAGTCAGGCAGGTCGATCTATGGCTACACCTTC
CDR3: CAISESGRSIYGYTF

V: TRBV7-2
J: TRBJ2-7
size: NA
D: NA
DNA: TGTGCCAGCAGCTTAGAAAGGGGGGCAGTCGCCCCCTACGAGCAGTACTTC
CDR3: CASSLERGAVAPYEQYF

V: TRBV9
J: TRBJ2-1
size: NA
D: NA
DNA: TGTGCCAGCAGCGTAGCGGGGGCTGGGGGTGAGCAGTTCTTC
CDR3: CASSVAGAGGEQFF

V: TRBV15
J: TRBJ2-7
size: NA
D: TRBD2
DNA: TGTGCCACCGGGTCGTCTAGCGGGGGCGTTAGCTCCTACGAGCAGTACTTC
CDR3: CATGSSSGGVSSYEQYF

V: TRBV7-2
J: TRBJ2-7
size: NA
D: TRBD1
DNA: TGTGCCAGCAGCCTCGGGACAGGAGTCTACGAGCAGTACTTC
CDR3: CASSLGTGVYEQYF